This record covers a single T cell receptor (beta chain). This receptor's antigen is unknown. No base-level quality is on record; no much larger clone is a single base apart. The donors were roughly 39 Caucasian individuals from Russia, aged about 6 to 100 years, who were systemically healthy. Around 9.9 milliliters of peripheral blood were collected from each donor into EDTA-treated Vacutainer tubes. Ficoll-Paque density-gradient centrifugation was used to isolate PBMCs, with at least 6 million per sample. Total RNA, at least 5 micrograms per sample, was extracted from PBMCs with Trizol reagent. For every donor, an aliquot of PBMCs went through flow cytometry to measure the percentages of naive CD45RAhigh/CD27high T cells. The entry originates in a study of blood T cells in healthy people across ages (dated by TCRdb to between 2014 and 2016). As for the study more broadly: In model experiments, template switching captured roughly one uniquely barcoded TCR beta cDNA molecule for every two T cells. The study measured age-related changes in TCR beta repertoire diversity using deep sequencing normalized with unique cDNA molecular identifiers. The donors were split into four age groups: young (average 16 years), middle-aged (roughly 39), aged (roughly 68) and long-lived (approximately 80). To avoid experimental bias, donors of different ages were spread randomly across the sequencing lanes. Using the same blood draw, the study looked at two additional independent replicas of 1 million unique cDNA reads for two donors, one aged 18 to 29 and the other aged 80 or older.

Sequences MNHNY (CDR1) and SVGAGI (CDR2) are obtained from the germline V gene (reference sequence). The CDR3 numbers 13 residues from cysteine through phenylalanine. Only the CDR3 DNA stays, 39 bases, in frame from base 1. A distance of 16 bases separates the germline ends of V and J, which lose 6 bases and 8 bases respectively. Library creation used 5' RACE. This sample was sequenced with an Illumina HiSeq 2500. The second PCR ran for roughly 7 to 12 cycles and used a J-beta primer mix along with a sample-barcoded 5' primer. A unique molecular identifier was introduced onto each TCR beta cDNA molecule by a template-switch 5' adaptor carrying 12 random nucleotides. Each sample yielded at least 3 million CDR3-containing paired-end reads. The Mint cDNA synthesis kit, primed by a TRBC-specific oligonucleotide, was used to synthesize first-strand cDNA from all RNA. Following uracil-DNA glycosylase treatment, all cDNA underwent a first 18-cycle PCR with the universal primers M1SS and BC2_uni_R. The original methods were these. Normalization of each sample was performed by random selection of 1 million high-quality reads, each carrying a distinct molecular identifier. Instead of being binned into consensus sequences, reads with shared molecular identifiers were discarded. MiTCR, set to a Q25 quality threshold and the strictest error-elimination algorithm, was used for CDR3 identification, clonotype clustering and error correction. Lower-bound total TCR beta diversity was estimated with a nonparametric unseen species model using Euler transformation. The public reads were reprocessed in TCRdb via fastp at Q25 and MiXCR, keeping in-frame beta chains. CDR3 protein sequences are deduplicated, and each keeps its most common genes and DNA. The V and J calls, along with clone size, are taken from TCRdb and not from the paper's own processing. In this sample the table shows approximately 810,000 distinct CDR3 sequences, about 36% of which occur a single time. The top ten clones comprise over 10% of the sample.

Overall results and qualifications from the work: Since profiling was done on bulk unsorted PBMCs, naive and antigen-experienced compartments could not be conclusively compared. Total diversity estimates from one million sequenced T cells were considered lower bounds and underestimates. There was a strong correlation between observed TCR beta diversity and the percentage of naive T cells measured by flow cytometry. The long-lived group showed more naive CD4+ T cells, fewer expanded clones and increased TCR diversity than the aged group, suggesting age selection. As age increased, observed TCR beta diversity per million T cells dropped in a roughly linear way, and a significant reduction was already evident by age 40. Donor CMV infection status was unknown, potentially confounding age-related changes in expanded clonotypes.

Recombination joined TRBV6-6 with TRBJ1-2, with a tentative D gene TRBD1 over 5 matching bases. The sample taken for sequencing was blood. This receptor was taken from a man younger than 35 in good health. Read as DNA, the sequence is TGTGCCAGCAGCCCGGACATCCCTGGCGGCTACACCTTC. It is translated as CASSPDIPGGYTF.